The 17 T cell receptor beta chains below come from one sample, sequenced in a study of technical replicates of blood from a handful of donors. Clones were read by immunoSEQ multiplex PCR, and TCRdb kept only the in-frame ones, dropping some. The sample lists about 94,000 clones, approximately 96% occurring once. The sequenced sample was T cells isolated from PBMCs. Source of these receptors: a human donor in good health.

V and J are TRBV5-1 and TRBJ2-1, with 7 positions matching TRBD1. Germline CDR1 and CDR2: SGHRS and YFSETQ. Trimming removed 0 bases from V and 7 bases from J; junction bases left unmatched: 7. This CDR3 is built from 15 residues. CDR3 residues: CASSLVGTGVNEQFF. The CDR3 DNA reads TGCGCCAGCAGCTTGGTTGGCACAGGGGTAAATGAGCAGTTCTTC.

V is TRBV7-9 and J is TRBJ2-7, with 9 bases lining up with TRBD1. Germline loops: CDR1 SEHNR, CDR2 FQNEAQ (reference sequence). V gave up 4 bases and J gave up 3 bases; unmatched junction bases: 16. The CDR3 length is 18 residues. The chain's CDR3 is CASSSNGDRGKTFYEQYF. Here the CDR3 DNA reads TGTGCCAGCAGCTCCAATGGTGACAGGGGGAAAACCTTCTACGAGCAGTACTTC. The whole variable domain, remainder taken from reference TRBV7-9 and TRBJ2-7, is DTGVSQNPRHKITKRGQNVTFRCDPISEHNRLYWYRQTLGQGPEFLTYFQNEAQLEKSRLLSDRFSAERPKGSFSTLEIQRTEQGDSAMYLCASSSNGDRGKTFYEQYFGPGTRLTVT.

The rearrangement links TRBV9 to TRBJ2-1, with 7 bases that match TRBD2. With V trimmed by 3 bases and J by 3 bases, 6 bases remained unmatched. Per the germline V gene, CDR1 is SGDLS and CDR2 is YYNGEE. CDR3 length equals 15 residues. The CDR3 DNA reads as TGTGCCAGCAGCGCCAGGGAGGGTAACTACAATGAGCAGTTCTTC. This codes for CASSAREGNYNEQFF.

The CDR3 nucleotides read TGTGCCAGCAGCGTTACGGCAGGGCGCGAGCCCTACGAGCAGTACTTC. Translation: CASSVTAGREPYEQYF. The rearrangement links TRBV9 to TRBJ2-7; D is perhaps TRBD1 (5 bases). Per the germline V gene, CDR1 is SGDLS and CDR2 is YYNGEE. The CDR3 contains 16 residues. V was cut by 2 bases and J by 2 bases, with 17 bases left in between.

The chain is built from TRBV11-3 and TRBJ2-7; tentatively, D is TRBD2 (6 bases). Germline V gene lookup returns CDR1 SGHNT and CDR2 YENEEA. Trimming removed 5 bases at V and 4 bases at J, with 12 bases between. The CDR3 covers 13 residues. The CDR3 is CASSRDLTYEQYF. In DNA, the CDR3 is TGTGCCAGCAGCCGGGACTTAACGTACGAGCAGTACTTC.

Concerning this clone itself: The sample has other DNA sequences that encode this CDR3 too. The J gene is TRBJ1-1, the V gene TRBV5-4, with unresolved D. This CDR3 spans 15 amino acids. Germline V lookup: CDR1 SGHNT, CDR2 YYREEE (reference sequence). Deletions cut 4 bases from V and 1 base from J, with 14 bases between. The CDR3 spells CASSLRPLRNTEAFF. In nucleotides, the CDR3 is TGTGCCAGCAGCCTCCGTCCTTTGAGGAACACTGAAGCTTTCTTT.

V gene TRBV11-3 combines with J gene TRBJ2-1; 11 positions match TRBD2. Germline V gene lookup returns CDR1 SGHNT and CDR2 YENEEA. After removal of 4 bases from V and 6 bases from J, the junction contained 11 bases not matched to a gene. The CDR3 is 17 residues long. The CDR3 loop reads CASSSGTVLAGGNEQFF. CDR3 nucleotide sequence: TGTGCCAGCAGCTCCGGTACGGTTCTAGCGGGGGGCAATGAGCAGTTCTTC.

This chain connects TRBV11-3 to TRBJ1-2; no firm D call. CDR3 size: 13 residues. Germline V gene sequence: CDR1 SGHNT, CDR2 YENEEA. The V end was cut by 1 base, the J end by 3 bases, with 6 bases between. This chain's CDR3 is CASSLGVDYGYTF. CDR3 sequence (DNA): TGTGCCAGCAGCTTAGGTGTAGACTATGGCTACACCTTC.

The chain combines TRBV10-1 with TRBJ2-3; possible D gene TRBD1, 6 bases. The V end lost 3 bases, the J end lost 1 base, and 11 bases lay between the germline ends. The CDR3 is 15 amino acids. Germline V CDR1 and CDR2: WNHNN, SYGVQD (reference sequence). CDR3 sequence (DNA): TGCGCCAGCAGTGACCTGGGGGCCGGCACAGATACGCAGTATTTT. Residues: CASSDLGAGTDTQYF.

This clone was seen a single time. V usage is TRBV2 and J usage is TRBJ2-3, with D unclear. V dropped 7 bases and J dropped 2 bases, with 16 bases sitting between them. Germline values: CDR1 SNHLY, CDR2 FYNNEI. The CDR3 loop spans 15 amino acids. The CDR3, as DNA: TGTGCCAGCAACAGAGTCAGTCGCAACACAGATACGCAGTATTTT. Translating gives CASNRVSRNTDTQYF.

The V gene is TRBV10-2, the J gene TRBJ1-2; D is perhaps TRBD1 (6 bases). Germline CDR1 and CDR2: WSHSY and SAAADI. This CDR3 is built from 15 residues. The V gene lost 0 bases and the J gene lost 4 bases, with 12 bases spanning the gap. CDR3 nucleotides: TGCGCCAGCAGTGAGTCGGGGGCGTCGGGCTATGGCTACACCTTC. Encoded protein: CASSESGASGYGYTF.

This chain uses TRBV9 with TRBJ2-7; TRBD2 matches 14 bases. Per germline, CDR1 SGDLS and CDR2 YYNGEE. This CDR3 is 15 amino acids long. V dropped 2 bases and J dropped 4; count of bases not matched to a gene: 2. CDR3 sequence: CASSVTSGGAYEQYF. In DNA, the CDR3 is TGTGCCAGCAGCGTGACTAGCGGGGGGGCGTACGAGCAGTACTTC.

The chain employs TRBV19 and TRBJ2-1, with a possible D match to TRBD2 (6 bases). V was trimmed by 7 bases and J by 7 bases, leaving 11 bases between them. The CDR3 sequence is 12 residues long. Germline assignment: CDR1 LNHDA and CDR2 SQIVND (reference sequence). The CDR3 loop reads CASTGDWNEQFF. CDR3 sequence (DNA): TGTGCCAGTACCGGGGACTGGAATGAGCAGTTCTTC.

The rearrangement uses TRBV2 and TRBJ1-2; D gene unclear. This CDR3 contains 10 residues. CDR1 SNHLY and CDR2 FYNNEI come from the germline V gene. V was shortened by 6 bases and J by 5 bases, with 4 bases between the two germline ends. The CDR3 region has the DNA TGTGCCAGCAGGACTTATGGCTACACCTTC. Its translation is CASRTYGYTF.

The CDR3 spells CASSSTRTGGAEQYF. The CDR3, as DNA: TGTGCCAGCAGTTCTACCCGGACAGGGGGCGCGGAGCAGTACTTC. This chain connects TRBV6-6 to TRBJ2-7, with 11 bases matching TRBD1. Trimming took 4 bases from V and 7 from J; bases not matched to a gene: 9. Germline V gives CDR1 MNHNY, CDR2 SVGAGI (reference sequence). This CDR3 spans 15 amino acids.

This chain joins TRBV27 and TRBJ2-1; the match to TRBD1 covers 10 bases. From germline, CDR1 is MNHEY and CDR2 SMNVEV (reference sequence). The CDR3 length is 17 residues. The V and J ends lost 4 bases and 0 bases, in that order; junction bases with no gene match: 6. The CDR3, as DNA: TGTGCCAGCAGTTACCGGGACAGGGGTCCCTCCTACAATGAGCAGTTCTTC. Protein: CASSYRDRGPSYNEQFF.

The chain couples TRBV25-1 to TRBJ1-5; tentatively, D is TRBD1 (6 bases). This CDR3 spans 14 amino acids. Germline V gene sequence: CDR1 MGHDK, CDR2 SYGVNS. V was pared by 9 bases and J by 1 base, with 13 bases between. CDR3 bases: TGTGCCAGGTATAAACAGGGCAGCAATCAGCCCCAGCATTTT. Amino acid sequence: CARYKQGSNQPQHF.